A selection of T cell receptor beta chains follows, all from one sample in a study of T cell responses to AZD1222 COVID-19 vaccine. Here immunoSEQ multiplex PCR was the method, and the copy in TCRdb shows in-frame clones only, minus some. In the table there are under 75,000 clones, about 85% of which are singletons. Source: peripheral blood, taken on day 0 of AZD1222 vaccination. The receptors originated from an adult in good health. Both conserved end residues are part of each CDR3. The D gene is left open where the match is weak. Only some rows state a clone size, as once, few, many or a class for expanded clones.

j_call d_call v_call clone_size cdr3_nt cdr3_aa
TRBJ2-5 TRBD2 TRBV30 NA TGTGCCTGGAGTGTCAGCGGGAGCATCGAGACCCAGTACTTC CAWSVSGSIETQYF
TRBJ2-2 NA TRBV11-3 NA TGTGCCAGCGCGACCGGACCGTCCGGGGAGCTGTTTTTT CASATGPSGELFF
TRBJ1-1 NA TRBV29-1 NA TGCAGCGTTGTGAGCAGGAACCCGAACACTGAAGCTTTCTTT CSVVSRNPNTEAFF
TRBJ2-2 NA TRBV7-7 NA TGTGCTAGCCGCCGGGACATGACGAACACCGGGGAGCTGTTTTTT CASRRDMTNTGELFF
TRBJ2-1 NA TRBV5-1 NA TGCGCCAGCAGCTTTTCCGGGGACAATGAGCAGTTCTTC CASSFSGDNEQFF
TRBJ2-7 NA TRBV28 NA TGTGCCAGCAGTTTAGGCCTCTCCCTCCCGTCACACCGGGGTGTTTTCGAGCAGTACTTC CASSLGLSLPSHRGVFEQYF
TRBJ2-1 NA TRBV29-1 NA TGCAGCGTTGGTGGAGATGAGCAGTTCTTC CSVGGDEQFF
TRBJ2-7 NA TRBV5-5 NA TGTGCCAGCAGCTTGCCCGCAGGAGGGATCTACGAGCAGTACTTC CASSLPAGGIYEQYF
TRBJ1-4 NA TRBV7-6 once TGTGCCAGCAGCGAAAGCGGACGGATTCCTGCAACTAATGAAAAACTGTTTTTT CASSESGRIPATNEKLFF
TRBJ1-6 TRBD1 TRBV12-3/TRBV12-4 NA TGTGCCAGCAGCGGACAGGGTACTTCACCCCTCCACTTT CASSGQGTSPLHF
TRBJ1-5 NA TRBV12-5 NA TGTGCTAGTGGTTTCTACATACGCAATCAGCCCCAGCATTTT CASGFYIRNQPQHF
TRBJ1-4 NA TRBV15 NA TGTGCCACCAGCAGAGATGGAGGTAAAAATGAAAAACTGTTTTTT CATSRDGGKNEKLFF
TRBJ2-7 TRBD2 TRBV7-2 once TGTGCCAGCAGCTCCCTTTTACGGGAGGTCTACGAGCAGTACTTC CASSSLLREVYEQYF
TRBJ1-2 NA TRBV3-1/TRBV3-2 once TGTGCCAGCAGCCCTTCGAGGGCCGTTAACTATGGCTACACCTTC CASSPSRAVNYGYTF
TRBJ1-1 NA TRBV27 once TGTGCCAGCAGTTCAGGGTTCTTAAGCGCTGAAGCTTTCTTT CASSSGFLSAEAFF
TRBJ1-5 NA TRBV6-1 once TGTGCCAGCAGCCGCCCAGGCAGCAATCAGCCCCAGCATTTT CASSRPGSNQPQHF
TRBJ2-5 NA TRBV2 NA TGTGCCAGCAGTGAATTTGTCGCGGGGGCAGGGGAGACCCAATACTTC CASSEFVAGAGETQYF
TRBJ1-3 TRBD1 TRBV11-2 NA TGTGCCAGCAGCGCCCCGGACAGGTCGCACACCATATATTTT CASSAPDRSHTIYF
TRBJ1-4 NA TRBV3-1/TRBV3-2 once TGTGCCAGCAGCCAAGGAGGATCGGGAAAACTGTTTTTT CASSQGGSGKLFF
TRBJ1-2 NA TRBV12-3/TRBV12-4 NA TGTGCCAGCAGCCGCGGGGTGGGTGGCTACACCTTC CASSRGVGGYTF
TRBJ2-3 NA TRBV5-1 NA TGCGCCAGCAGCTTTACCCGACAGAGCACAGATACGCAGTATTTT CASSFTRQSTDTQYF
TRBJ1-1 NA TRBV6-6 NA TGTGCCAGCAGTCGTCTTCGAGGGCCGAGCACTGAAGCTTTCTTT CASSRLRGPSTEAFF
TRBJ2-7 NA TRBV6-5 once TGTGCCACAACCATGGGCGGTACCTACGAGCAGTACTTC CATTMGGTYEQYF
TRBJ2-2 NA TRBV5-1 NA TGCGCCAGCAGCTTTTCGGTCACCGGGGAGCTGTTTTTT CASSFSVTGELFF
TRBJ2-7 TRBD2 TRBV11-3 NA TGTGCCAGCAGCTTGTTGCCGGGAGGGGCCTACGAGCAGTACTTC CASSLLPGGAYEQYF
TRBJ2-5 NA TRBV19 NA TGTGCCAGTAGTGCGGGATGGGAGACCCAGTACTTC CASSAGWETQYF
TRBJ1-3 NA TRBV14 few TGTGCCAGCAGCCAAGATTTGGGGTTGAGCTCTGGAAACACCATATATTTT CASSQDLGLSSGNTIYF
TRBJ2-2 NA TRBV6-2/TRBV6-3 NA TGTGCCAGCAGTTACTCGCCTGCATTCAACACCGGGGAGCTGTTTTTT CASSYSPAFNTGELFF
TRBJ2-2 NA TRBV12-5 NA TGTGCTAGTGGTTCACAGGTTGACACCGGGGAGCTGTTTTTT CASGSQVDTGELFF
TRBJ1-2 TRBD1 TRBV6-5 NA TGTGCCAGCAGAGACAGGGAACATGGCTACACCTTC CASRDREHGYTF
TRBJ2-7 TRBD1 TRBV11-2 NA TGTGCCAGCAGCTCACACGGGACAGGGAAGGACGAGCAGTACTTC CASSSHGTGKDEQYF
TRBJ2-1 NA TRBV12-3/TRBV12-4 NA TGTGCCAGCAGCCTGACCGGGACAGAGCAGTTCTTC CASSLTGTEQFF
TRBJ1-5 NA TRBV10-3 NA TGTGCCATCAGCGGGAACCAAGATCAGCCCCAGCATTTT CAISGNQDQPQHF
TRBJ2-1 NA TRBV29-1 NA TGCAGCTTCCGGGACGCCACCTACAATGAGCAGTTCTTC CSFRDATYNEQFF
TRBJ1-4 NA TRBV7-6 NA TGTGCCAGCAGCCTACTGAGACAGAAATCCTTAAGCCACATTAATGAAAAACTGTTTTTT CASSLLRQKSLSHINEKLFF
TRBJ2-7 NA TRBV5-1 NA TGCGCCAGCAGCTTGTCGGTAGGCGAGCAGTACTTC CASSLSVGEQYF
TRBJ1-1 NA TRBV5-1 NA TGCGCCAGCAGCTTGGCTGCGGTTGGGTCTGAAGCTTTCTTT CASSLAAVGSEAFF
TRBJ2-7 TRBD2 TRBV5-5 NA TGTGCCAGCAGCTTGCGGTCATCGACTAGCGGGGCCTACGAGCAGTACTTC CASSLRSSTSGAYEQYF
TRBJ2-7 NA TRBV24-1 NA TGTGCCACCAGTGATTCTGACCCCTACGAGCAGTACTTC CATSDSDPYEQYF
TRBJ1-2 NA TRBV12-3/TRBV12-4 once TGTGCCAGCAGTTTAGGGACCCTCTATGGCTACACCTTC CASSLGTLYGYTF
TRBJ2-1 NA TRBV3-1/TRBV3-2 NA TGTGCCAGCAGCCAATTGGGTGAGCAGTTCTTC CASSQLGEQFF
TRBJ2-3 TRBD1 TRBV27 NA TGTGCCAGCAGTTTTGTACAGGGGGCAAATACGCAGTATTTT CASSFVQGANTQYF
TRBJ2-7 TRBD1 TRBV19 NA TGTGCCAGTAGTATCTGGGACAGGGGGCTTTACGAGCAGTACTTC CASSIWDRGLYEQYF
TRBJ2-7 NA TRBV11-2 once TGTGCCAGCAGCTTAGCGGGATCGCGGGTCGGGTACGAGCAGTACTTC CASSLAGSRVGYEQYF
TRBJ1-5 NA TRBV7-3 few TGTGCCAGCAGCTTAAGAGAGGTCGGGGGGAAGAAGCGGCTTCGTCACATTCAGCCCCAGCATTTT CASSLREVGGKKRLRHIQPQHF
TRBJ1-2 NA TRBV5-1 NA TGCGCCAGCAGCAATCCGGGCCCACGGGGAGGCTACACCTTC CASSNPGPRGGYTF
TRBJ2-1 TRBD2 TRBV7-8 NA TGTGCCAGCAGCTTAGATCCGCCTAGCGGGAGCCCAAACAATGAGCAGTTCTTC CASSLDPPSGSPNNEQFF
TRBJ2-2 NA TRBV3-1/TRBV3-2 NA TGTGCCAGCAGCCGCGGCGAGGTTACCGGGGAGCTGTTTTTT CASSRGEVTGELFF
TRBJ1-2 NA TRBV12-5 few TGTGCTAGTGGTTTCTCCGATAGAAACGGCTACACCTTC CASGFSDRNGYTF
TRBJ2-1 NA TRBV5-4 few TGTGCCAGCAGCTTATTGCTTGAGCAGTTCTTC CASSLLLEQFF
TRBJ2-3 TRBD2 TRBV3-1/TRBV3-2 NA TGTGCCAGCAGCCAACGGGGGGGCACAGATACGCAGTATTTT CASSQRGGTDTQYF
TRBJ1-5 NA TRBV3-1/TRBV3-2 NA TGTGCCAGCAGCGCCCATATCCCATTTTGGCATCATCAGCCCCAGCATTTT CASSAHIPFWHHQPQHF
TRBJ2-5 NA TRBV20-1 NA TGCAGTGCTAGTCCGGCAGGGGGGGAGACCCAGTACTTC CSASPAGGETQYF
TRBJ1-5 NA TRBV7-9 NA TGTGCCAGCAGCTCTACAGGGATTAATCAGCCCCAGCATTTT CASSSTGINQPQHF